This TCR beta chain stems from a study of blood T cell repertoires in COVID-19. The protocol was immunoSEQ multiplex PCR, while the TCRdb copy is restricted to in-frame clones and leaves out a portion. The sample carries some 210,000 clones, roughly 86% recorded once. Germline-derived CDR1 and CDR2 are SGDLS and YYNGEE. The CDR3 is made up of 17 amino acids. Germline trimming cut 0 bases from V and 3 bases from J; bases unmatched to any gene: 2. V is TRBV9 and J is TRBJ2-2, with 13 bases aligning to TRBD2. Source material: peripheral blood. The receptor was isolated from a woman aged 40-49 years with acute or convalescent COVID-19. CDR3 sequence: CASSVGTSGGYTGELFF. DNA of the CDR3: TGTGCCAGCAGCGTAGGGACTAGCGGGGGTTACACCGGGGAGCTGTTTTTT.